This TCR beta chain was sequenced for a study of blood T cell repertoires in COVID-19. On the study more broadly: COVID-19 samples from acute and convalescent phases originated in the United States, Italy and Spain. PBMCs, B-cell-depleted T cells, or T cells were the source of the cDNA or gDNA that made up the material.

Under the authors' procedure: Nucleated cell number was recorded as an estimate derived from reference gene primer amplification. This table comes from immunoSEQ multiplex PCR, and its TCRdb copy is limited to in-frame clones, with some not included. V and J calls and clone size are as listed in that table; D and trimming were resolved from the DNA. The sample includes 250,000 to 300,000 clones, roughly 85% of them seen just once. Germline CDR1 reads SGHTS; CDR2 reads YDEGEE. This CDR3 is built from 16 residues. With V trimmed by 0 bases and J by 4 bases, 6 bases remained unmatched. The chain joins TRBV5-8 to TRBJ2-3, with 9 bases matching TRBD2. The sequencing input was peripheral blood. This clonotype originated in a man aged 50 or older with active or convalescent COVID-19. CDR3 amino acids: CASSLAGLAFADTQYF. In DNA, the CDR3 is TGTGCCAGCAGCTTGGCGGGACTAGCATTTGCAGATACGCAGTATTTT.